This T cell receptor beta chain was recorded in a study of blood T cell repertoires in COVID-19. Study-level background: Both acute and convalescent COVID-19 samples were obtained from the United States, Italy and Spain. Sample material is recorded as cDNA or gDNA derived from T cells, B-cell-depleted T cells, or PBMCs.

The CDR3 has 13 residues. Germline assignment: CDR1 SGHVS and CDR2 FNYEAQ. Authors' processing steps: Amplifying reference gene primers gave estimates of nucleated cell counts. This table comes from immunoSEQ multiplex PCR, and its TCRdb copy is limited to in-frame clones, with some not included. V and J calls and clone size follow that table, whereas D and trimming were derived from the DNA. The sample consists of 250,000 to 350,000 clones, 85% to 90% of them appearing once. Regarding this clone: One junction end does not reproduce the germline sequence, and a read error may be involved.

Followed over time, Seattle patients had been enrolled while infection was active. This clonotype was obtained from a woman aged 50 to 65 with COVID-19, enrolled during active disease. The chain carries TRBV7-6 and TRBJ2-2; D gene ambiguous. The sequenced sample consisted of peripheral blood. CDR3 nucleotide sequence: TGTGCCAGCAGGTTAGATTCCAGCGGGGAGCTGTTTTTT. This encodes CASRLDSSGELFF.